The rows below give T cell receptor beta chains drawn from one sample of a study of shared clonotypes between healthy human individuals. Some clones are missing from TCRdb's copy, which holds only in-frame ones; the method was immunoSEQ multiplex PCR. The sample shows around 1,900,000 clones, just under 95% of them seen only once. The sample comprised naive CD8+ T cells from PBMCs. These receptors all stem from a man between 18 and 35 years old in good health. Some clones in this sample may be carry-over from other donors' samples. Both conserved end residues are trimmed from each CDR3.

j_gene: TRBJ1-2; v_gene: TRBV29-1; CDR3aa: SVPQVRGYT
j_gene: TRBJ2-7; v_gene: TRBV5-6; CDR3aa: ASSLAGGYSYEQY
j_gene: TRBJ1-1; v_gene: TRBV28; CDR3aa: ASSPRVPLRTEAF
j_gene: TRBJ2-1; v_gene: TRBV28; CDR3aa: ASSSRVTSGNNEQF
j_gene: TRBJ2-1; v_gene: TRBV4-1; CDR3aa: ASSPRAAGYSYNEQF
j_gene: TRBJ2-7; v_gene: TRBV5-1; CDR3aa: ASSLGDSLYEQY
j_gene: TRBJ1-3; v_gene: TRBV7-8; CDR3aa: ASSLALQGLSGNTIY
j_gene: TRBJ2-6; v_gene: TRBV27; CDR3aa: ASSLGGSGANVLT
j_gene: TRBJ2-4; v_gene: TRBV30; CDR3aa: AWTGHSIAKNIQY
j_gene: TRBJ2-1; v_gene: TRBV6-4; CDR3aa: ASSDSKSSNEQF
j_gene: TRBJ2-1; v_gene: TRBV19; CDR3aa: ASSMSAGDSNEQF
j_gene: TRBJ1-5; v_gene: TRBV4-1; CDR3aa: ASSHIGRVGQPQH
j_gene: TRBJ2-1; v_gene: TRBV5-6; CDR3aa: ASSPLAGSWYNEQF
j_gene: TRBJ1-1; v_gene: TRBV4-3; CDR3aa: ASGVTFMNTEAF
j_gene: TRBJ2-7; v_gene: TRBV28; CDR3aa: ASTTSGRPYEQY
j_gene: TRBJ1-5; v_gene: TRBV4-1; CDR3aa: ASNDGNQPQH
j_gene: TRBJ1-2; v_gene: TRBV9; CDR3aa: ASSGDRGWDGYT
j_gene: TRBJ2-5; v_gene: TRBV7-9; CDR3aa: ASSQGLAGHQETQY
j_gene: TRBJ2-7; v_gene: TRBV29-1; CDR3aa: SVVGANYEQY
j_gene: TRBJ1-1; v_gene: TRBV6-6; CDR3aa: ASSYSNTEAF
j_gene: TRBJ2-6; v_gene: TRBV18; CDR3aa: ASSPGWDASSGANVLT
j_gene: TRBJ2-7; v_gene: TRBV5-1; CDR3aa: ASSFTASGSYEQY
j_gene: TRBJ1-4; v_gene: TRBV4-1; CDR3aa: ASSQVLGALREKLF
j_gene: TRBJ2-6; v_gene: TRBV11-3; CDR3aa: ASSHRESGANVLT
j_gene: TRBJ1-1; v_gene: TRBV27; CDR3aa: ASRRIRDSTEAF
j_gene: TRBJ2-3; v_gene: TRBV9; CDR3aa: ASSVERTSGIDTDTQY
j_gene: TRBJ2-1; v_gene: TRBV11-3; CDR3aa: ASSPRAGAMNEQF
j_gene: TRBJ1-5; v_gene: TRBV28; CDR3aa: ASTDHRTGAQPQH
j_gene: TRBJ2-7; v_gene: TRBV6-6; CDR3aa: ASSSIAGPGPYEQY
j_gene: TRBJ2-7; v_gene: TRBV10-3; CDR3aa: AISVSGSVYEQY
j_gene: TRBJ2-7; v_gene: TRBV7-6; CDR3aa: ASSLVLAGGLDEQY
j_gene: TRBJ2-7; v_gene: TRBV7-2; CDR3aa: ASSPQGGLAGLYEQY
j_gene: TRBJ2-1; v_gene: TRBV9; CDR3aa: ASSVVGRAVHEQF
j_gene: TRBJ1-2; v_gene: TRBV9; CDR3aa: ASSVMAGANYGYT
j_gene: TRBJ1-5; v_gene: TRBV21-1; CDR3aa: ASSNSTGGPQPQH
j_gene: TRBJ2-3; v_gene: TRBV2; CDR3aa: ASSLLRTASTDTQY
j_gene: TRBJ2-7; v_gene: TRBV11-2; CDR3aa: ASSLTLAREQY
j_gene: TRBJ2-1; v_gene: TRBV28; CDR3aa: ASSTIGEQF
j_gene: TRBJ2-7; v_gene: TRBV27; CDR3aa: ASSQLGEQY
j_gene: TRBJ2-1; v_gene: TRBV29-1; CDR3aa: SVEGGMTYNEQF
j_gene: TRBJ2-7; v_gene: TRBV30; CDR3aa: AWRDPQHPYEQY
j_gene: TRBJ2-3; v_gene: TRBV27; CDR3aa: ASSLRLAPDTQY
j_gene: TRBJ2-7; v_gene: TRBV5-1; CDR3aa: ASSNRLAGVMGEQY
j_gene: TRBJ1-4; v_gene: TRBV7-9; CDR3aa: ASSLSRGEAEKLF
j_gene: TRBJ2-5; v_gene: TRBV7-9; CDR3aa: ASSQTILGPRETQY
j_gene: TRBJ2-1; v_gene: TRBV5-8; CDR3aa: ASSLVVGHEQF